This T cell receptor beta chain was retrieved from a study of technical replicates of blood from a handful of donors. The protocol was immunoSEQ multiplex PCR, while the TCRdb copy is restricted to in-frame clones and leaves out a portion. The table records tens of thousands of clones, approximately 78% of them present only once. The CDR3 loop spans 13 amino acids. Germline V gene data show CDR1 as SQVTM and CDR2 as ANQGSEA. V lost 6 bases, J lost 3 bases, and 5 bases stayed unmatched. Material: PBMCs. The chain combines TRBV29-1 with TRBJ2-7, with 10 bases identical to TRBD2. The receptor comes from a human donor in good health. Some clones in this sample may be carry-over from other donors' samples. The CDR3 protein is CSVQTSGDYEQYF. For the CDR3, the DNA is TGCAGCGTACAAACTAGCGGGGACTACGAGCAGTACTTC.